The sequence of this T cell receptor (beta chain) was determined in a study of CD8+ T cells in alopecia areata. About the research overall: Scoring treated patients' severity relied on the percentage of scalp area affected. Regarding the study as a whole: The study found tofacitinib significantly decreased scalp clonality and expanded CD8+ clones among the top 100.

Between the trimmed V and J ends, which lost 0 bases and 1 base, there was a span of 10 bases. This CDR3 has 15 amino acids. CDR1 and CDR2 (germline): SGHRS, YFSETQ. Treatment of the sample: oral pan-JAK inhibitor, 5-10 mg twice daily. Samples from alopecia areata patients were lesional scalp punch biopsies and peripheral blood. Reverse transcribed after extraction, RNA yielded cDNA as the sequencing template. TCRdb's copy holds only in-frame clones and misses some; the assay was immunoSEQ multiplex PCR. The profile covers 170,000 or so clones, with roughly 65% appearing a single time and 0.91% taken by the ten largest. About this clone: Its cognate antigen is unknown.

This chain connects TRBV5-1 to TRBJ1-1; D is perhaps TRBD1 (6 bases). The receptor was isolated from a human donor with alopecia areata. This sample comprised CD4+ T cells sorted from blood, obtained at week 4, from a patient treated with tofacitinib. CDR3 loop: CASSLDRASNTEAFF. For the CDR3, the DNA is TGCGCCAGCAGCTTGGACAGGGCCTCGAACACTGAAGCTTTCTTT.